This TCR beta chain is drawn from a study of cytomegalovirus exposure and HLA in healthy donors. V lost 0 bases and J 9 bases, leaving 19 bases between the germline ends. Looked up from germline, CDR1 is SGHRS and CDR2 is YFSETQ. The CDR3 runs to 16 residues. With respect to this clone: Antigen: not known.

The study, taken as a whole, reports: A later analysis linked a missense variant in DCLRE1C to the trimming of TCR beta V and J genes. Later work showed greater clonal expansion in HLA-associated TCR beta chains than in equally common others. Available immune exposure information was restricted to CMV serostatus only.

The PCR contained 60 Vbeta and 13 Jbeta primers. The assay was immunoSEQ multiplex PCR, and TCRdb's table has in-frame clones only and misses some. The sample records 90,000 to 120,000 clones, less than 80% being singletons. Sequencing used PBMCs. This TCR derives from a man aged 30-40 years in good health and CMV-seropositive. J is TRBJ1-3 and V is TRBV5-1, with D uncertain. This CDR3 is CASSLGSAPGFSTIYF. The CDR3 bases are TGCGCCAGCAGCTTGGGGTCAGCACCAGGTTTTAGCACCATATATTTT.